This TCR beta chain was identified during a study of CD8+CD57+ T cells in acquired aplastic anemia. Study-wide context: Sorted CD4+ and CD8+ cell DNA averaged about 3 ug.

This clonotype occurred a few times. Antigen: not known. Genomic DNA served as template for TCR beta VDJ and CDR3 profiling. From the reads, TCRdb called clonotypes with MiXCR, one entry per CDR3 protein. The sample contains roughly 170,000 distinct CDR3 sequences, around 50% of which appear only once. The germline CDR1 and CDR2 sequences are SQVTM and ANQGSEA. This CDR3 is built from 10 residues. With 7 bases removed from V and 4 bases from J, the gap between germline ends came to 7 bases. Before being chosen for sequencing, patients had shown CD8+CD57+ cell expansion by flow cytometry. General study findings and limits: About 30 CD8+ CDR3 sequences occurred in both the patients and the controls. Any difference that existed in CD8+ Simpson's diversity between patients and controls was not significant.

The TCR originated in a human donor with aplastic anemia. The chain carries TRBV29-1 and TRBJ1-2; no firm D call. The specimen sequenced was sorted CD4+, CD8+, or CD8+CD57+ T cells (not recorded which) from PBMCs. The CDR3 here is CSADLYGYTF. The CDR3 DNA is TGCAGCGCCGATCTCTATGGCTACACCTTC.